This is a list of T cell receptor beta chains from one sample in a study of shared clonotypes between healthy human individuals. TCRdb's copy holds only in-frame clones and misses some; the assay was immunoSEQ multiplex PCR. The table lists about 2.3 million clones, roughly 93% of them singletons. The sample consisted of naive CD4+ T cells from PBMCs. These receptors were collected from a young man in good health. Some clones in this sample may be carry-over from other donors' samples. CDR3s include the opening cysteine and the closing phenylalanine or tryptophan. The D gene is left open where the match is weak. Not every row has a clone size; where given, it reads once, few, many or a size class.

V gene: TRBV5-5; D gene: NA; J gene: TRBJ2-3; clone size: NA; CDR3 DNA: TGTGCCAGCAGCTTGGAACGGCTAGCGTACACAGATACGCAGTATTTT; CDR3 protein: CASSLERLAYTDTQYF
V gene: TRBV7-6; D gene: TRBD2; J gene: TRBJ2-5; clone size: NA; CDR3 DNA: TGTGCCAGCAGCTTAGGGCTTGCGGGAGGCGGCCAGGAGACCCAGTACTTC; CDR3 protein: CASSLGLAGGGQETQYF
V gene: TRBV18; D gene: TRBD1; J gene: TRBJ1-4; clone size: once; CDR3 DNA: TGTGCCAGCTCAACACAGGGGACAGCAACTAATGAAAAACTGTTTTTT; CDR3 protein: CASSTQGTATNEKLFF
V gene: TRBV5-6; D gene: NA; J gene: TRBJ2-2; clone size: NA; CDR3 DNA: TGTGCCAGCAGCTTGCTACGCGACTCCAACACCGGGGAGCTGTTTTTT; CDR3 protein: CASSLLRDSNTGELFF
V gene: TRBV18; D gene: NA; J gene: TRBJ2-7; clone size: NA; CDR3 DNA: TGTGCCAGCTCACCGGGGACATCGTACGAGCAGTACTTC; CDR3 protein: CASSPGTSYEQYF
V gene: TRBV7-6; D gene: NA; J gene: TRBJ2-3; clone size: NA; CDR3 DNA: TGTGCCAGCAGCTCCCTTGGAGGCCTTAGACGCACAGATACGCAGTATTTT; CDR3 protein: CASSSLGGLRRTDTQYF
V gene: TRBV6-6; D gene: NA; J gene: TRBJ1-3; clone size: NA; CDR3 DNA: TGTGCCAGCAGCGACCCACACTCTGGAAACACCATATATTTT; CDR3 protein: CASSDPHSGNTIYF
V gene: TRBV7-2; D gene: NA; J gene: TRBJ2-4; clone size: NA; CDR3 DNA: TGTGCCAGCAGCTTATTGGGGAGACAGGTTTGGGACATTCAGTACTTC; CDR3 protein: CASSLLGRQVWDIQYF
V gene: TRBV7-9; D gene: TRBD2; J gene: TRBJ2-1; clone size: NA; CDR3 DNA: TGTGCCAGCAGCCCCTTAGCGGGAGGGTACAATGAGCAGTTCTTC; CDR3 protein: CASSPLAGGYNEQFF
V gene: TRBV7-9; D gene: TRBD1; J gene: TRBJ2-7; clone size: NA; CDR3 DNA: TGTGCCAGCAGCCCGGGGACAGAGACCTACGAGCAGTACTTC; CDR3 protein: CASSPGTETYEQYF